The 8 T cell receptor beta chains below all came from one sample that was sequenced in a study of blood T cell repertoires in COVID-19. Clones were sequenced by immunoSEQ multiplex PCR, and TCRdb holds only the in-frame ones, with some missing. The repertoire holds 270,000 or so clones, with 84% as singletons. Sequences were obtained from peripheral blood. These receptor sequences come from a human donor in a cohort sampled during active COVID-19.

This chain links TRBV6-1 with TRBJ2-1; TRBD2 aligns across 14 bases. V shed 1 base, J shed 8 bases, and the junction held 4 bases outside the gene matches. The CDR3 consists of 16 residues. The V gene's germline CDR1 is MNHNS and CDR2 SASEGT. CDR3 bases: TGTGCCAGCAGTGAAGAGGGACTAGCGGGGGACCATGAGCAGTTCTTC. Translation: CASSEEGLAGDHEQFF.

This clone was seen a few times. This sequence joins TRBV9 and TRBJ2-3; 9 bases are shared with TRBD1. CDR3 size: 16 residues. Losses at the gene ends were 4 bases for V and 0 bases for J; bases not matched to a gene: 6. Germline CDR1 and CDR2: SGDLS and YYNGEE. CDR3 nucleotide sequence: TGTGCCAGCAGCCCGCGGACAGGGGAGAGCACAGATACGCAGTATTTT. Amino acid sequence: CASSPRTGESTDTQYF.

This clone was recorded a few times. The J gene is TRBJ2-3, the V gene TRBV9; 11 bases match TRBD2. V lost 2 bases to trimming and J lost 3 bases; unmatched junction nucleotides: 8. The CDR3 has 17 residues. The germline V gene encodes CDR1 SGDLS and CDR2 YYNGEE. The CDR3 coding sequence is TGTGCCAGCAGCGTTTCCACTAGCGGGGGCGGTACAGATACGCAGTATTTT. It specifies CASSVSTSGGGTDTQYF.

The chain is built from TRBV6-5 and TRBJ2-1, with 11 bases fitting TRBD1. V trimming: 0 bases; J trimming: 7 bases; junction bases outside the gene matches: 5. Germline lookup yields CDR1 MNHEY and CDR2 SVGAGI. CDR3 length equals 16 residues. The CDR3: CASSYSVGTGGNEQFF. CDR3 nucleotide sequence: TGTGCCAGCAGTTACTCGGTCGGGACAGGGGGGAATGAGCAGTTCTTC.

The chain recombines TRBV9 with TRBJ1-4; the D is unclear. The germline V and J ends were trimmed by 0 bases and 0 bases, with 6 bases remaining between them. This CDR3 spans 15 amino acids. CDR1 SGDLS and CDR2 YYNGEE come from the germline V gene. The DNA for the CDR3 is TGTGCCAGCAGCGTAGATCCGGCAACTAATGAAAAACTGTTTTTT. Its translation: CASSVDPATNEKLFF.

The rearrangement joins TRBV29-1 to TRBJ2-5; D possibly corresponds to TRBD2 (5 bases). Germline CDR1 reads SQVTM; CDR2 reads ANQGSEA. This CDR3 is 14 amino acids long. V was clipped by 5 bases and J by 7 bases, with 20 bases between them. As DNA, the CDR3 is TGCAGCGTTAAAAAAGCGGCCATGAAGGGGACCCAGTACTTC. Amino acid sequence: CSVKKAAMKGTQYF.

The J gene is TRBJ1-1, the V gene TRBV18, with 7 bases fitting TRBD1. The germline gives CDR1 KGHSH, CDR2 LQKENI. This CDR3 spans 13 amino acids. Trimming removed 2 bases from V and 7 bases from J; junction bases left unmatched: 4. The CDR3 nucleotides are TGTGCCAGCTCACCAAATAGGGACAGTGAAGCTTTCTTT. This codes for CASSPNRDSEAFF.

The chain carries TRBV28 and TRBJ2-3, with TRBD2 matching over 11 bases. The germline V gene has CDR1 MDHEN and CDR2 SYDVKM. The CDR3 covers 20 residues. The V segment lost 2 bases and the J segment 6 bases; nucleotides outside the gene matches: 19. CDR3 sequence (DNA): TGTGCCAGCAGTTTAACATTTGCGGGGGTGGGACTAGCGGAGCTCGATACGCAGTATTTT. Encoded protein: CASSLTFAGVGLAELDTQYF.